Shown below are 17 T cell receptor beta chains from a single sample sequenced in a study of OX40 agonist ivuxolimab in advanced cancers. The data were produced by immunoSEQ multiplex PCR, yet TCRdb's version contains in-frame clones alone and is incomplete. The sample consists of 50,000 to 65,000 clones, approximately 86% of them appearing once. The input for sequencing was CD4+ or CD8+ T cells sorted from blood, taken in a trial of the OX40 agonist ivuxolimab. These receptors all stem from an adult with an advanced solid tumor such as melanoma, head and neck, liver or kidney cancer.

This clone was observed a single time. This rearrangement joins TRBV29-1 to TRBJ2-2, with a weak D call TRBD2 (5 bases). The V gene lost 6 bases and the J gene lost 8 bases, with 16 bases spanning the gap. Germline assignment: CDR1 SQVTM and CDR2 ANQGSEA. This CDR3 is built from 13 residues. The CDR3 protein is CSVCRTLEGELFF. CDR3 bases: TGCAGCGTGTGTAGGACTCTAGAAGGGGAGCTGTTTTTT.

This chain's CDR3 is CASSPQRGSTDTQYF. DNA for the CDR3: TGTGCCAGCTCCCCTCAGCGGGGGAGCACAGATACGCAGTATTTT. The chain couples TRBV18 to TRBJ2-3; TRBD2 matches 8 bases. Looked up from germline, CDR1 is KGHSH and CDR2 is LQKENI. J was trimmed by 0 bases and V by 6 bases; bases with no gene match: 5. This CDR3 contains 15 residues.

This chain joins TRBV30 and TRBJ2-3, with unresolved D. The CDR3 consists of 14 residues. V shed 3 bases and J shed 1 base, with 11 bases lying between them. The germline CDR1 and CDR2 sequences are GTSNPN and SVGIG (reference sequence). The CDR3 sequence: CAWRPPPGTDTQYF. The CDR3 DNA reads TGTGCCTGGAGGCCCCCCCCCGGCACAGATACGCAGTATTTT.

The chain joins TRBV7-2 to TRBJ2-7; possibly TRBD1 or TRBD2 for D (5 bases each). This CDR3 is 15 amino acids long. Trimming cost V 1 base and J 4 bases, with 14 bases left between them. Germline lookup yields CDR1 SGHTA and CDR2 FQGNSA. CDR3 region: CASSLDLGVWYEQYF. The CDR3 DNA reads TGTGCCAGCAGCTTAGACTTGGGGGTCTGGTACGAGCAGTACTTC.

This chain joins TRBV30 and TRBJ1-2; D is unresolved. The CDR3 covers 13 residues. The V gene lost 1 base and the J gene lost 2 bases, with 8 bases spanning the gap. CDR1 GTSNPN and CDR2 SVGIG come from the germline V gene (reference sequence). The CDR3: CAWSATANYGYTF. The CDR3 nucleotides read TGTGCCTGGAGTGCAACTGCAAACTATGGCTACACCTTC.

This clone showed up just a few times. CDR3 in DNA: TGTGCCATCAGACACGACACTGAAGCTTTCTTT. Amino acid sequence: CAIRHDTEAFF. V gene TRBV10-3 combines with J gene TRBJ1-1; no reliable D call. The V and J ends lost 6 bases and 3 bases respectively, with 5 bases between them. CDR1 and CDR2 (germline): ENHRY, SYGVKD. The CDR3 length is 11 residues.

This chain connects TRBV6-1 to TRBJ1-2, with D unclear. The V end lost 4 bases, the J end lost 2 bases, and 5 bases lay between the germline ends. The CDR3 consists of 12 residues. Germline CDR1 and CDR2: MNHNS and SASEGT. The CDR3 reads CASSVRNYGYTF. The CDR3 DNA reads TGTGCCAGCAGTGTACGCAACTATGGCTACACCTTC.

The chain combines TRBV6-5 with TRBJ1-2; the D is unclear. The germline V and J ends were trimmed by 2 bases and 4 bases, with 8 bases remaining between them. CDR1 is MNHEY, CDR2 SVGAGI, per germline. This CDR3 comprises 13 residues. The CDR3 DNA is TGTGCCAGCAGTTACGATACTCTCTATGGCTACACCTTC. Amino acids: CASSYDTLYGYTF.

The gene calls are TRBV27 and TRBJ2-7, with D uncertain. The CDR3 sequence is 17 residues long. V gave up 2 bases and J gave up 2 bases, with 19 bases separating them. Germline CDR1 and CDR2: MNHEY and SMNVEV (reference sequence). The CDR3 DNA reads as TGTGCCAGCAGTTTAGTAGCCGGCGGACCGGCCCCCTACGAGCAGTACTTC. This sequence encodes CASSLVAGGPAPYEQYF.

This clone showed up just once. The rearrangement links TRBV7-2 to TRBJ1-4, with D maybe TRBD1 (5 bases). This CDR3 region has 15 residues. Deletions cut 4 bases from V and 5 bases from J, with 14 bases between. CDR1 SGHTA and CDR2 FQGNSA come from the germline V gene. The CDR3 loop reads CASSSDRLLNEKLFF. CDR3 DNA: TGTGCCAGCAGCTCAGACAGATTACTAAATGAAAAACTGTTTTTT. The full variable domain, with the rest looked up from reference TRBV7-2 and TRBJ1-4, is GAGVSQSPSNKVTEKGKDVELRCDPISGHTALYWYRQSLGQGLEFLIYFQGNSAPDKSGLPSDRFSAERTGGSVSTLTIQRTQQEDSAVYLCASSSDRLLNEKLFFGSGTQLSVL.

The V call is TRBV5-5, the J call TRBJ2-2; the match to TRBD2 covers 8 bases. This CDR3 has 15 residues. V shed 0 bases, J shed 6 bases, and the junction held 4 bases outside the gene matches. CDR1 SGHKS and CDR2 YYEKEE come from the germline V gene (reference sequence). The CDR3 reads CASSLDASGPGELFF. The CDR3 DNA reads TGTGCCAGCAGCTTGGATGCTAGCGGGCCCGGGGAGCTGTTTTTT.

The chain is built from TRBV28 and TRBJ1-4; D remains ambiguous. CDR3 length: 14 amino acids. Germline V gives CDR1 MDHEN, CDR2 SYDVKM. V was clipped by 5 bases and J by 0 bases, with 7 bases between them. The CDR3 sequence: CASSGRATNEKLFF. The DNA for the CDR3 is TGTGCCAGCAGTGGCCGAGCAACTAATGAAAAACTGTTTTTT. The full variable domain, in which reference TRBV28 and TRBJ1-4 provide the parts outside the CDR3, is DVKVTQSSRYLVKRTGEKVFLECVQDMDHENMFWYRQDPGLGLRLIYFSYDVKMKEKGDIPEGYSVSREKKERFSLILESASTNQTSMYLCASSGRATNEKLFFGSGTQLSVL.

This sequence joins TRBV2 and TRBJ2-5; D is perhaps TRBD2 (5 bases). Germline V gives CDR1 SNHLY, CDR2 FYNNEI. V shed 6 bases and J shed 1 base, with 21 bases lying between them. This CDR3 is built from 17 residues. The DNA for the CDR3 is TGTGCCAGCAGCCTGGAGGTCAGTTCCCGCCGCCAAGAGACCCAGTACTTC. It codes for CASSLEVSSRRQETQYF. Full variable domain (missing parts from reference TRBV2 and TRBJ2-5): EPEVTQTPSHQVTQMGQEVILRCVPISNHLYFYWYRQILGQKVEFLVSFYNNEISEKSEIFDDQFSVERPDGSNFTLKIRSTKLEDSAMYFCASSLEVSSRRQETQYFGPGTRLLVL.

The rearrangement links TRBV29-1 to TRBJ2-2; possibly TRBD2 for D (6 bases). Looked up from germline, CDR1 is SQVTM and CDR2 is ANQGSEA. V was cut by 4 bases and J by 0 bases, with 9 bases left in between. The CDR3 is made up of 14 amino acids. The CDR3 DNA is TGCAGCGTTGGGAGGGTAGCGAACACCGGGGAGCTGTTTTTT. It yields the protein CSVGRVANTGELFF.

The chain combines TRBV11-3 with TRBJ2-7, with 9 bases lining up with TRBD1. The CDR3 sequence is 13 residues long. Germline V lookup: CDR1 SGHNT, CDR2 YENEEA. Losses at the gene ends were 8 bases for V and 3 bases for J; bases not matched to a gene: 5. As DNA, the CDR3 is TGTGCCAGCGGACCGACAGGGGGCTACGAGCAGTACTTC. Residues: CASGPTGGYEQYF.

The chain has TRBV7-2 and TRBJ2-7; 7 bases align to TRBD1. CDR1 and CDR2 (germline): SGHTA, FQGNSA. The V gene end was trimmed by 4 bases and the J gene end by 2 bases; junction bases not matched to a gene: 5. The CDR3 spans 14 residues. CDR3 in amino acids: CASSYWTGTYEQYF. The CDR3, as DNA: TGTGCCAGCAGCTACTGGACAGGAACCTACGAGCAGTACTTC.

The chain couples TRBV28 to TRBJ1-6; 7 bases match TRBD1. This CDR3 has 14 residues. Germline-derived CDR1 and CDR2 are MDHEN and SYDVKM. V trimming: 3 bases; J trimming: 4 bases; junction bases outside the gene matches: 0. For the CDR3, the DNA is TGTGCCAGCAGTTTGGGACAGTATAATTCACCCCTCCACTTT. Translation gives CASSLGQYNSPLHF.